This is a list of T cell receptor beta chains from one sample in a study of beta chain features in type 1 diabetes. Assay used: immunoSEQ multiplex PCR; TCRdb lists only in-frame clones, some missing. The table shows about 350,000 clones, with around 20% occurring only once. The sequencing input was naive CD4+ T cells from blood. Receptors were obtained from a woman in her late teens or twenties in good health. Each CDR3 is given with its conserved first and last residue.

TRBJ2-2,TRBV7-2,CASSAGGADTGELFF
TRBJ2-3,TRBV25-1,CASSEVGEALDTQYF
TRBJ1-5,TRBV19,CASRQTSNQPQHF
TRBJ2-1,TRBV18,CASSPGLAGNNEQFF
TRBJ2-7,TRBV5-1,CASSSGEPYEQYF
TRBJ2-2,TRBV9,CASSLEAGDRTGELFF
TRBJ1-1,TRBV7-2,CASSFPGGAEAFF
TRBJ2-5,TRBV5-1,CASARVAGPQETQYF
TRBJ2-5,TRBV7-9,CASSNRQGPGGETQYF
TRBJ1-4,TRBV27,CASSPTGRTNEKLFF
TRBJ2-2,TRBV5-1,CASSPISLLAGELFF
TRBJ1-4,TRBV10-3,CAISGGRGDEKLFF
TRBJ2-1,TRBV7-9,CASLVAQSYNEQFF
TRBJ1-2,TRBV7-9,CASRSARGNYGYTF
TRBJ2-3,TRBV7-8,CASTGLASDTQYF
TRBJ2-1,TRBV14,CASSQDWAAANEQFF
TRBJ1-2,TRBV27,CASSPNRLLDGYTF
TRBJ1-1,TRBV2,CASIQGIEAFF
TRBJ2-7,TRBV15,CATSTPGGARGSYEQYF
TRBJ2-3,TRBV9,CASSGTSGSWGTLSTDTQYF
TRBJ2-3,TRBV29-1,CSVGPPGADTQYF
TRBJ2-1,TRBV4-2,CASSQDGSGEGSYNEQFF
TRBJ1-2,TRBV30,CAWAFDINYGYTF
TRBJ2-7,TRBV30,CAGRTSGSGEQYF
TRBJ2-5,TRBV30,CAWTAGGETQYF
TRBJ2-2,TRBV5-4,CASSLGAGELFF
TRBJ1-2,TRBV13,CASSLGRPPGGGYTF
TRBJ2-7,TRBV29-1,CSVVQDNVSYEQYF
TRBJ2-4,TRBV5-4,CASSLSLAGENIQYF
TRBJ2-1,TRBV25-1,CASMRTSDYNEQFF
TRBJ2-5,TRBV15,CATSRVTAKETQYF
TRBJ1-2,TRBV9,CASSPNRVDLYGYTF
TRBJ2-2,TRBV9,CASSAYMAGELFF
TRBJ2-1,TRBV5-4,CASSQDWRAYNEQFF
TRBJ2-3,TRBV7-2,CASSPGGIQDTQYF
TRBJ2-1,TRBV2,CVGREYNEQFF
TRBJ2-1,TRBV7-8,CASSSGLAGAGEQFF
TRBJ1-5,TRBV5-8,CASSFRTGGNQPQHF
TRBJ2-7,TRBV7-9,CASSLDASISREQYF
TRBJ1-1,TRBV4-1,CASSQQGFTEAFF
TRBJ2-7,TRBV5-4,CASSGTVSYEQYF
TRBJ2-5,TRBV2,CASSPLAGAFRTQYF
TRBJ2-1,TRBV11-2,CASSSTYSEQFF
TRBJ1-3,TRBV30,CAWSVRNTIYF
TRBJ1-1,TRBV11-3,CASSPGQVGETEAFF
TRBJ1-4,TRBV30,CAWSRLTGGINEKLFF
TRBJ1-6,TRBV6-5,CASNPTGGNSPLHF
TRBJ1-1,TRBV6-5,CASSYSFNMNTEAFF
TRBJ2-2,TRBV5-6,CASSPGQGATGELFF
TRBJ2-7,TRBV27,CASSLWGGTGGIYEQYF
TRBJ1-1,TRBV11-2,CASSLISTEAFF